This TCR beta chain comes out of a study of T-cell reconstitution after alpha-beta-depleted transplantation in children. Unique molecular identifiers were incorporated when the TCRbeta library was constructed. In TCRdb, the PCR reads were re-called with MiXCR into one record per CDR3 protein. The table includes 530,000 or so distinct CDR3 sequences, about a quarter detected once. Looked up from germline, CDR1 is ENHRY and CDR2 is SYGVKD. CDR3 size: 14 residues. V was pared by 2 bases and J by 0 bases, with 7 bases between. Notes on this clonotype: Its matching antigen is unknown.

Whole-study results and caveats: Surviving recipient T cells and intrathymic progenitors accounted for some patients' high TCRbeta diversity at day 60. One year post-transplant, T-cell counts and diversity were largely derived from T cells produced anew. By about two months after transplant, alpha-beta T cells reportedly arose from several hundred graft clones that had expanded.

This sequence was found in a boy less than two years old with Wiskott-Aldrich syndrome, due to receive a stem cell transplant. V and J are TRBV10-3 and TRBJ1-2, with D hard to call. The sample in question was PBMCs, obtained before TCRalphabeta/CD19-depleted stem cell transplant. This CDR3 is CAISEIEANYGYTF. The DNA of the CDR3 is TGTGCCATCAGTGAGATCGAGGCTAACTATGGCTACACCTTC.